Listed below are T cell receptor beta chains from one sample, sequenced in a study of OX40 agonist ivuxolimab in advanced cancers. Here immunoSEQ multiplex PCR was the method, and the copy in TCRdb shows in-frame clones only, minus some. The table includes about 86,000 clones, around 85% detected once. Sequencing was performed on CD4+ or CD8+ T cells sorted from blood, taken in a trial of the OX40 agonist ivuxolimab. All receptors derive from an adult with an advanced solid tumor such as melanoma, head and neck, liver or kidney cancer. Both conserved end residues are part of each CDR3. Each record gives: V gene, J gene, clone size, D gene, CDR3 DNA, CDR3 protein. A D gene is named only where the DNA matches it firmly. Only some rows state a clone size, as once, few, many or a class for expanded clones.

V: TRBV7-6
J: TRBJ1-2
size: NA
D: TRBD1
DNA: TGTGCCAGCAGCTTAGCCCCGGACAGGGCGGCTAGTGGCTACACCTTC
CDR3: CASSLAPDRAASGYTF

V: TRBV7-6
J: TRBJ2-1
size: NA
D: NA
DNA: TGTGCCAGCAGCTTGTACTCGGATGAGCAGTTCTTC
CDR3: CASSLYSDEQFF

V: TRBV29-1
J: TRBJ1-2
size: NA
D: TRBD1
DNA: TGCAGCGTTGTTACAGGGGAGGGCTACACCTTC
CDR3: CSVVTGEGYTF

V: TRBV6-5
J: TRBJ2-7
size: NA
D: NA
DNA: TGTGCCAGCACCCCTCAAAAGGGCCGGTCCAGCGAGCAGTACTTC
CDR3: CASTPQKGRSSEQYF

V: TRBV6-6
J: TRBJ2-3
size: NA
D: TRBD1
DNA: TGTGCCAGCAGTCCCCTCGGACAGGAAGGCACGCATACGCAGTATTTT
CDR3: CASSPLGQEGTHTQYF

V: TRBV7-2
J: TRBJ1-1
size: NA
D: NA
DNA: TGTGCCAGCAGCTCTTCCCAACGGTTTTCTGGGAGGGACACTGAAGCTTTCTTT
CDR3: CASSSSQRFSGRDTEAFF

V: TRBV6-1
J: TRBJ2-1
size: NA
D: TRBD1
DNA: TGTGCCAGCAAAACGGGACAGATATACAATGAGCAGTTCTTC
CDR3: CASKTGQIYNEQFF

V: TRBV6-1
J: TRBJ1-5
size: few
D: NA
DNA: TGTGCCAGCAGTGAACAGGTCAATCAGCCCCAGCATTTT
CDR3: CASSEQVNQPQHF

V: TRBV14
J: TRBJ1-2
size: NA
D: TRBD1
DNA: TGTGCCAGCAGCCGGTGGACAGGGAGTGGCTACACCTTC
CDR3: CASSRWTGSGYTF

V: TRBV6-5
J: TRBJ1-5
size: NA
D: TRBD1
DNA: TGTGCCAGCAGTCCCGGGACAGGGGGAGGTCAGCCCCAGCATTTT
CDR3: CASSPGTGGGQPQHF

V: TRBV27
J: TRBJ2-2
size: NA
D: NA
DNA: TGTGCCAGCAGTTTTTCGACGGCCGGGGAGCTGTTTTTT
CDR3: CASSFSTAGELFF

V: TRBV6-1
J: TRBJ2-1
size: NA
D: NA
DNA: TGTGCCAGCAGTGATTCCTGGGCGGCGACTGATGAGCAGTTCTTC
CDR3: CASSDSWAATDEQFF

V: TRBV7-3
J: TRBJ2-2
size: NA
D: NA
DNA: TGTGCCAGCAGCTATCTATCGGGTGCGAACACCGGGGAGCTGTTTTTT
CDR3: CASSYLSGANTGELFF

V: TRBV6-1
J: TRBJ1-1
size: NA
D: NA
DNA: TGTGCCAGCACTCGGGGGGGAGCTAACACTGAAGCTTTCTTT
CDR3: CASTRGGANTEAFF

V: TRBV6-1
J: TRBJ2-1
size: NA
D: TRBD2
DNA: TGTGCCAGCAGTGAAAGGGGAGATAGCGGGGGGCTTAACGAGCAGTTCTTC
CDR3: CASSERGDSGGLNEQFF

V: TRBV6-4
J: TRBJ1-1
size: few
D: NA
DNA: TGTGCCAGCAGTGCGAACCCGGGACAAAATGCAGCTTTCTTT
CDR3: CASSANPGQNAAFF

V: TRBV6-5
J: TRBJ1-5
size: NA
D: NA
DNA: TGTGCCAGCAGTTATTCGGCTGTCAATCAGCCCCAGCATTTT
CDR3: CASSYSAVNQPQHF

V: TRBV7-2
J: TRBJ2-7
size: NA
D: NA
DNA: TGTGCCAGCAGCTTAGGTCTAGCGCGCGAGCAGTACTTC
CDR3: CASSLGLAREQYF

V: TRBV29-1
J: TRBJ2-1
size: NA
D: TRBD1
DNA: TGCAGCGTGGGGACAGGGGGGAGCTCCTACAATGAGCAGTTCTTC
CDR3: CSVGTGGSSYNEQFF

V: TRBV27
J: TRBJ2-3
size: NA
D: TRBD2
DNA: TGTGCCAGCAGCAGCGGGAGGAGCACAGATACGCAGTATTTT
CDR3: CASSSGRSTDTQYF

V: TRBV4-3
J: TRBJ1-1
size: NA
D: TRBD1
DNA: TGCGCCAGCAGCCAAGCCTTAACAGGGGTGAACACTGAAGCTTTCTTT
CDR3: CASSQALTGVNTEAFF

V: TRBV4-2
J: TRBJ2-5
size: NA
D: TRBD2
DNA: TGTGCCAGCTCGATGGGGTCTAGCGGGAGAGCCCAAGAGACCCAGTACTTC
CDR3: CASSMGSSGRAQETQYF

V: TRBV6-1
J: TRBJ1-2
size: NA
D: TRBD1
DNA: TGTGCCAGCAGTTCAGGGGGGCCCGACTATGGCTACACCTTC
CDR3: CASSSGGPDYGYTF

V: TRBV5-1
J: TRBJ2-5
size: NA
D: TRBD1
DNA: TGCGCCAGCAGTCTGGTAGAGGGGGCAGAGACCCAGTACTTC
CDR3: CASSLVEGAETQYF

V: TRBV5-1
J: TRBJ2-7
size: NA
D: TRBD1
DNA: TGCGCCAGCAGCGGCATTGACAGGGGCTACGAGCAGTACTTC
CDR3: CASSGIDRGYEQYF